One TCR beta chain is described in this entry. Its specificity is unknown. Reverse transcribed after extraction, RNA yielded cDNA as the sequencing template. Sequencing was performed with immunoSEQ multiplex PCR; in TCRdb, only in-frame clones are kept and a portion is missing. This sample has 150,000 to 200,000 clones; under 80% occur once, and the top ten carry under 1.5%. CDR1 and CDR2 (germline): KGHSH, LQKENI. The V end was cut by 3 bases, the J end by 5 bases, with 16 bases between. The CDR3 covers 15 residues. These data come from a study of CD8+ T cells in alopecia areata. Treatment reported: oral pan-JAK inhibitor, 5-10 mg twice daily. Study results and caveats: In scalp samples, resident alphabeta T cells of normal skin are also sequenced.

The material was CD4+ T cells sorted from blood, obtained around week 47, from a patient treated with tofacitinib. This chain links TRBV18 with TRBJ2-5, with TRBD2 as a possible D gene (6 bases). The receptor's source is a human donor with alopecia areata. The chain's CDR3 is CASSPGAVAAETQYF. CDR3 DNA: TGTGCCAGCTCACCTGGGGCAGTAGCGGCGGAGACCCAGTACTTC.